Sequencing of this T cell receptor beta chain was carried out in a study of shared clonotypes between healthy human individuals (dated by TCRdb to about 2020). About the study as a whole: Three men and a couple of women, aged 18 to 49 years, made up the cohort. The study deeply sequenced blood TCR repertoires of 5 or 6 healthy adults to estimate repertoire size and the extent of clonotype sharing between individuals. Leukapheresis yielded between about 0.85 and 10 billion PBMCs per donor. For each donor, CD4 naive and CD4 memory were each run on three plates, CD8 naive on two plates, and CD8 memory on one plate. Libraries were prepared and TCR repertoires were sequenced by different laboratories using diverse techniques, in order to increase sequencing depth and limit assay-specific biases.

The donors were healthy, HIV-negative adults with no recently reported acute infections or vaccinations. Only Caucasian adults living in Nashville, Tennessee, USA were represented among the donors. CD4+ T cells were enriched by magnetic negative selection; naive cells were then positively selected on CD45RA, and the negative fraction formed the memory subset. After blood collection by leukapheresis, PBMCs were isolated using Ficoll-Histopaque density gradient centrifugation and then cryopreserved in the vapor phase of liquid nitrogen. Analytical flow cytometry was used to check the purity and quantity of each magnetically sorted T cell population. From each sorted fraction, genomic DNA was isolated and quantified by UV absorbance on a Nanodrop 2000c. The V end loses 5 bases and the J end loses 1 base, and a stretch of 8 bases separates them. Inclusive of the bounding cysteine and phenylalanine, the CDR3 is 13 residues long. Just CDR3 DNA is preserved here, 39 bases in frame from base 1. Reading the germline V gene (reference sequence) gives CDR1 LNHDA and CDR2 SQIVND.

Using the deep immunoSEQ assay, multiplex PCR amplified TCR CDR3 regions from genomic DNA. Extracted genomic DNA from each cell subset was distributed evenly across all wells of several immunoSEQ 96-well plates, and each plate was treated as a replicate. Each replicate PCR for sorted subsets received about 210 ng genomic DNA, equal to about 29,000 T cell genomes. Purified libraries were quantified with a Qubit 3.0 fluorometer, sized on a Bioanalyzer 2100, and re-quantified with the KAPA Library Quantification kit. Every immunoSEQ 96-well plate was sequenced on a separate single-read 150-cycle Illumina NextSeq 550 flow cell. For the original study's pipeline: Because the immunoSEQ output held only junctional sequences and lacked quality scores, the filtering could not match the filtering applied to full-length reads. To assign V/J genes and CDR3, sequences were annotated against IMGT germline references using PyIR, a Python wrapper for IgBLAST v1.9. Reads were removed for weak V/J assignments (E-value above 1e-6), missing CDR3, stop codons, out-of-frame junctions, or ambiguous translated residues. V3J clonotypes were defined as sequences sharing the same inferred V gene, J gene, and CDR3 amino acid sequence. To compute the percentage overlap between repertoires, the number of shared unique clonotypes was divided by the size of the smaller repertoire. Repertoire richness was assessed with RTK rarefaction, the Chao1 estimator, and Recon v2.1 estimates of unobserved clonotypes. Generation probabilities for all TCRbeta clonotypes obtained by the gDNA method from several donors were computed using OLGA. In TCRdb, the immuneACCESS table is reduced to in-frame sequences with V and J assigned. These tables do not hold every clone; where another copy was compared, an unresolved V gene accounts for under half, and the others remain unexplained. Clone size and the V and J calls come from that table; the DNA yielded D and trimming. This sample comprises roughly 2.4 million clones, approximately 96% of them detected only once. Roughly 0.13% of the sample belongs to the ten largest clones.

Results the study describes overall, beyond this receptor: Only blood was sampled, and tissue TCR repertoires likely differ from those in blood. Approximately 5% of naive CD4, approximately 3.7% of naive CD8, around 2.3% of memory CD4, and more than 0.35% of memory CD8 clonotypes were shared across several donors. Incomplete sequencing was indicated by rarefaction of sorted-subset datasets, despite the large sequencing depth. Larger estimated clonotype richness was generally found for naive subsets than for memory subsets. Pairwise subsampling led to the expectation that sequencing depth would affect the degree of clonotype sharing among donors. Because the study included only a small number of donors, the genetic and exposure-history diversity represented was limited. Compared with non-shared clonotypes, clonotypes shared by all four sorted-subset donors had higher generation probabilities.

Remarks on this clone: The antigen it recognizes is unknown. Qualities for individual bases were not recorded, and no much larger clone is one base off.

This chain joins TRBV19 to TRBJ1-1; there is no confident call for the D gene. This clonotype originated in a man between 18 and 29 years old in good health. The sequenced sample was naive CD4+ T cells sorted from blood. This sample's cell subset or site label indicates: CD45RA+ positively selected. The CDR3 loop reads CASSLVKNTEAFF. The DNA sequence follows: TGTGCCAGTAGTTTGGTCAAGAACACTGAAGCTTTCTTT.